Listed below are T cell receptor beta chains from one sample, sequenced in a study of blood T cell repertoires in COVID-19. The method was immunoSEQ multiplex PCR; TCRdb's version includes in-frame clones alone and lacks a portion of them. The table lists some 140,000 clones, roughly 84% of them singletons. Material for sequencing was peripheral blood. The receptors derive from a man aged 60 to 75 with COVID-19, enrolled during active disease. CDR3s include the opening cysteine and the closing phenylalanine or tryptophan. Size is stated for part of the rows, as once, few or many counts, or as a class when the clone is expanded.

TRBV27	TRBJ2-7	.	CASSSPKTGGEQYF
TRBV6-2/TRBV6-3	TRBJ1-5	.	CASSRTGGAGNQPQHF
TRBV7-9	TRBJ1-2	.	CASSRGIDGYTF
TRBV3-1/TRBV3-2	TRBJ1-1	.	CASSQPRIPQVMNTEAFF
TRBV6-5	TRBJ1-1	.	CASSRPGGNTEAFF
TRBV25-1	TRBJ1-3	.	CASSEYRGSSGNTIYF
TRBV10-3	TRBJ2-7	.	CAISESGDRSNEQYF
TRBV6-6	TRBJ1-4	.	CASSYGQGGFGEKLFF
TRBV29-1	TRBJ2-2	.	CSLRQGGGGELFF
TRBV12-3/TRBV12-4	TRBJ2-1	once	CASRSGTVYEQFF
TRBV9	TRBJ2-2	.	CASSVGQANTGELFF
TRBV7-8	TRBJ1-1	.	CASSPQTEAFF
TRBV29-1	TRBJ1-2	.	CSVEDFFVYGYTF
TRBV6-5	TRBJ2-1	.	CASSSTTSGRANEQFF
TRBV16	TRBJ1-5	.	CASSQSWGGQPQHF
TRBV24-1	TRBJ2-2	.	CATSDWGRRELFF
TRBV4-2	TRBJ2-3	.	CASSQAGGSTDTQYF
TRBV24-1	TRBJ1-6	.	CATSDSGHHSPLHF
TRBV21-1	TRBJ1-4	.	CASSKNRDRNEKLFF
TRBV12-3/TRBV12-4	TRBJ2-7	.	CASRGTSGKEQYF
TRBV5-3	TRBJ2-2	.	CARGSYSGRPGGELFF
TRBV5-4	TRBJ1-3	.	CASSLWDRHVSGNTIYF
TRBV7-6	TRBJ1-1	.	CASSEMTGGNTEAFF
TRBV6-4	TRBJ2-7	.	CASSRELGAAYEQYF
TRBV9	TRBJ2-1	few	CASSRMGQGVSNEQFF
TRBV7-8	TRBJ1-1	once	CASSLDRVPTEAFF
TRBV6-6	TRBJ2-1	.	CASSRQYGQGSYNEQFF
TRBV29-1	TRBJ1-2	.	CSVEAGQGLYGYTF
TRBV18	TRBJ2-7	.	CASSLRDRETYEQYF
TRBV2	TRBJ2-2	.	CASSGQSTGELFF
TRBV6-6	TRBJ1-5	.	CASSKQGPSNQPQHF
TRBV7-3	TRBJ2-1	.	CASSLEDAGLGNEQFF
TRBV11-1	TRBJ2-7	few	CASSLGQGPEQYF
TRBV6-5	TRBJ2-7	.	CASSYSGLGPYEQYF
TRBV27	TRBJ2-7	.	CASSLFVAGGGYEQYF
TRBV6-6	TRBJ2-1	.	CASSYGQGLGNEQFF
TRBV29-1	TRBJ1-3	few	CSVTRGLTGNTIYF
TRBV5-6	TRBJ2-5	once	CASSLLGPRQETQYF
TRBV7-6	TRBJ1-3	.	CASSLMRTGTGNTIYF
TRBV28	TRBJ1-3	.	CARQGIPGNTIYF
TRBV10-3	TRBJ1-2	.	CAITHHGTERLYGYTF
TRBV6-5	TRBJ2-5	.	CASTQTGVAETQYF
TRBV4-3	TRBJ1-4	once	CASSQGGRDRSEKLFF
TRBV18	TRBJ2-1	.	CASSADRGRWNEQFF
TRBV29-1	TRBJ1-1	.	CSTRQGVQGAEAFF
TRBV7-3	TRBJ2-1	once	CASSLTGTGGSDNEQFF
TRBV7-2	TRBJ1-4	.	CASSSEAAGVNEKLFF